This T cell receptor (beta chain) was captured by sequencing in a study of Ad26.COV2.S vaccination and SARS-CoV-2 variants. Described treatment: around 19 received Ad26.COV2.S at low or high dose, single or two shots; five or six received placebo; per-sample allocation not given. Sampling took place 63 days after the first vaccine or placebo injection. Adults aged 18-55 years in Boston included the donor. This clone came up a few times. Data came from immunoSEQ multiplex PCR; TCRdb stores just in-frame clones and leaves some out. The table includes roughly 270,000 clones, about 90% detected once. The CDR3 sequence is 16 residues long. CDR1 is SGHNT and CDR2 is YYREEE in the germline V gene (reference sequence). With V trimmed by 0 bases and J by 8 bases, 12 bases remained unmatched.

This sequence joins TRBV5-4 and TRBJ1-2; 8 bases fit TRBD1. This clonotype was sampled from a person aged 18-65 years who received the Ad26.COV2.S COVID-19 vaccine or a placebo. Sequencing was performed on peripheral blood, taken in a trial of Ad26.COV2.S vaccine versus placebo. CDR3 loop: CASSLGTGFPQGGYTF. The DNA for the CDR3 is TGTGCCAGCAGCTTGGGGACAGGGTTCCCTCAGGGAGGCTACACCTTC.